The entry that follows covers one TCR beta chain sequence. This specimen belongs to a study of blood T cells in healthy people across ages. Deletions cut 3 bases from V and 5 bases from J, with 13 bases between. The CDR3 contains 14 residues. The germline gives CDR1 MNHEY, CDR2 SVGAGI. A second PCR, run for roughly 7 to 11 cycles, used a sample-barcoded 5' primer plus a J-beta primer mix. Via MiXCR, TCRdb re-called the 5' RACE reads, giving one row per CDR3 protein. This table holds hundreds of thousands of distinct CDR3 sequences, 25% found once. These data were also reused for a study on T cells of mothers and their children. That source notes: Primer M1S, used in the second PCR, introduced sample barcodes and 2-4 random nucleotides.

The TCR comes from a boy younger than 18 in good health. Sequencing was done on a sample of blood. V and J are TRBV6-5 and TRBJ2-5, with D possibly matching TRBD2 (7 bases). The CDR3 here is CASSYIGGAETQYF. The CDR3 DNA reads TGTGCCAGCAGTTATATTGGGGGGGCGGAGACCCAGTACTTC.